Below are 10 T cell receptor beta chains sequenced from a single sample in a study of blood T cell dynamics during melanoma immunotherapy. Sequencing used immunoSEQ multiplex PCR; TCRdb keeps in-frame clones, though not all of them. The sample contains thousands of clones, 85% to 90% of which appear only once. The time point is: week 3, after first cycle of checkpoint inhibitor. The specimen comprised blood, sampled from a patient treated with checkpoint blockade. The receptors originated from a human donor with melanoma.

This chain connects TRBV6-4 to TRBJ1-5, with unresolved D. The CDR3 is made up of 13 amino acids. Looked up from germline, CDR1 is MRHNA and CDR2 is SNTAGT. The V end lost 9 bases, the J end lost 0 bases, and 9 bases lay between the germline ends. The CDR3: CARGSYSNQPQHF. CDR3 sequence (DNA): TGTGCCAGGGGCTCCTATAGCAATCAGCCCCAGCATTTT.

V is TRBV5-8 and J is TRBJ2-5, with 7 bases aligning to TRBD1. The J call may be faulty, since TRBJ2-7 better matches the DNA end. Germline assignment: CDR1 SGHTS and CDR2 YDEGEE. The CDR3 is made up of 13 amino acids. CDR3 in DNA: TGTGCCAGCAGGAACCCAGGGGGCTACGAGCAGTACTTC. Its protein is CASRNPGGYEQYF.

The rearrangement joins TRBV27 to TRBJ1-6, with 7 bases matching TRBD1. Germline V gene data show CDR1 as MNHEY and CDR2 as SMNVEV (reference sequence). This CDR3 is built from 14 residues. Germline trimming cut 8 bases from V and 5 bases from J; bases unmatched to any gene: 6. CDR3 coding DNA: TGTGCCAGCGGCGGACAGGTTCATAATTCACCCCTCCACTTT. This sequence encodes CASGGQVHNSPLHF.

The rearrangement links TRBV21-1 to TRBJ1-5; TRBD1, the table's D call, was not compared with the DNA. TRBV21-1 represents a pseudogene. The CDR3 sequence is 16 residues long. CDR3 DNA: TGTGCCAGCAGCAAAGACCGAACAGATAGCAATCAGCCCCAGCATTTT. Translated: CASSKDRTDSNQPQHF.

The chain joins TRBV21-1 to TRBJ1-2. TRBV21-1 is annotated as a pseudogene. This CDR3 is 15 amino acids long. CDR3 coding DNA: TGTGCCAGCAGCAAAGGTCCGGGCTTAAAGGATGGCTACACCTTC. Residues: CASSKGPGLKDGYTF.

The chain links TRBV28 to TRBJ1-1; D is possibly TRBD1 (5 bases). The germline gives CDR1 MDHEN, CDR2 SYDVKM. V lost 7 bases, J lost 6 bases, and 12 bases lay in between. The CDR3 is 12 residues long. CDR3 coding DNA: TGTGCCAGCACCTCCCAGGGACCTGAAGCTTTCTTT. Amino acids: CASTSQGPEAFF. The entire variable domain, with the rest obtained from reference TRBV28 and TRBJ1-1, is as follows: DVKVTQSSRYLVKRTGEKVFLECVQDMDHENMFWYRQDPGLGLRLIYFSYDVKMKEKGDIPEGYSVSREKKERFSLILESASTNQTSMYLCASTSQGPEAFFGQGTRLTVV.

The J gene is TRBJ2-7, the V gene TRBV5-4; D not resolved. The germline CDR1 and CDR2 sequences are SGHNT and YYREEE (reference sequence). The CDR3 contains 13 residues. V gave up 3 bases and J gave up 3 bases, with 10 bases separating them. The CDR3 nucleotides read TGTGCCAGCAGCTACGGACCCTACTACGAGCAGTACTTC. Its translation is CASSYGPYYEQYF.

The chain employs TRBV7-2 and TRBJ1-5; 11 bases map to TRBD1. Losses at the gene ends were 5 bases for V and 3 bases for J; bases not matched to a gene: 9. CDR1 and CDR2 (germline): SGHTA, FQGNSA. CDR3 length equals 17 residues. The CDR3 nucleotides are TGTGCCAGCAGCGCCGGGACAGGGGGGTTCTTCAATCAGCCCCAGCATTTT. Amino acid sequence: CASSAGTGGFFNQPQHF.

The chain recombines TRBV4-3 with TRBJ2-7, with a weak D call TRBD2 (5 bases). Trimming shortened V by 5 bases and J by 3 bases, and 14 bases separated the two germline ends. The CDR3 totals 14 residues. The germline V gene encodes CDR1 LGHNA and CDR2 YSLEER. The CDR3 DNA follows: TGCGCCAGCAGCTCCGGGGAAGACTACTACGAGCAGTACTTC. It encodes CASSSGEDYYEQYF.

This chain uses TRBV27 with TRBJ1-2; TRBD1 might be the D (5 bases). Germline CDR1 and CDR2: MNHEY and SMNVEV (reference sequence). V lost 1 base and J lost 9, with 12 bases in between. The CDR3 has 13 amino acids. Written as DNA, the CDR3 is TGTGCCAGCAGTTTATTCCAGGGTAGCAGCTACACCTTC. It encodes CASSLFQGSSYTF.